The next 26 T cell receptor beta chains were all read from a single sample in a study of T cell repertoires in cytomegalovirus infection (dated 2019 in TCRdb). The listed sequencing device is Illumina HiSeq 1500. TCRdb reprocessing: public reads trimmed at Q25 with fastp, clones called with MiXCR, in-frame beta chains kept. Merged by CDR3 protein, the rows form single entries marked with the most common genes and DNA. For this sample there are about 110,000 distinct CDR3 sequences; roughly 9.1% appear just once. The top ten hold approximately 30% of the sample. No antigen has been identified for these receptors. Input material: PBMCs, sequenced either directly or after in vitro stimulation (not recorded which). These receptors were collected from a human donor in good health (CMV status not recorded). Some clones in this sample may be carry-over from other donors' samples.

This clonotype was counted a few times. The V gene is TRBV12-3 or TRBV12-4, the J gene TRBJ1-2; 9 nucleotides match TRBD1. The trim removed 5 bases at V and 8 bases at J, leaving 6 bases unmatched. The CDR3 is 13 residues long. The CDR3 sequence is CASSTGQGGGYTF. In DNA form, the CDR3 reads TGTGCCAGCAGTACGGGACAGGGCGGAGGCTACACCTTC.

V usage is TRBV29-1 and J usage is TRBJ2-7, with no clear D. The V gene's germline CDR1 is SQVTM and CDR2 ANQGSEA. The CDR3 runs to 11 residues. The V and J ends lost 4 bases and 4 bases respectively, with 8 bases between them. CDR3 coding DNA: TGCAGCGTTGCTGGCGAATACGAGCAGTACTTC. Amino acids: CSVAGEYEQYF.

This clonotype was seen many times. The rearrangement links TRBV12-3 or TRBV12-4 to TRBJ1-5, with no clear D. V was trimmed by 3 bases and J by 4 bases, leaving 4 bases between them. CDR3 length: 12 residues. The CDR3 sequence: CASSFRNQPQHF. The CDR3 bases are TGTGCCAGCAGTTTTAGAAATCAGCCCCAGCATTTT.

Many counts were recorded for this clonotype. V gene TRBV12-3 or TRBV12-4 combines with J gene TRBJ2-3; 10 bases agree with TRBD2. The ends lost 6 bases at V and 5 bases at J; junction bases unmatched: 11. The CDR3 sequence is 16 residues long. The CDR3 is CASSTYGLAVLDTQYF. The DNA of the CDR3 is TGTGCCAGCAGCACCTACGGACTAGCGGTACTAGATACGCAGTATTTT.

This clonotype was detected many times. CDR3 sequence: CASSKAGLSGNTIYF. CDR3 sequence (DNA): TGTGCCAGTAGTAAGGCGGGTTTGTCTGGAAACACCATATATTTT. The chain is built from TRBV19 and TRBJ1-3; D gene unclear. The length of the CDR3 is 15 residues. The V gene's germline CDR1 is LNHDA and CDR2 SQIVND (reference sequence). With 4 bases removed from V and 1 base from J, the gap between germline ends came to 11 bases.

The V gene is TRBV7-2, the J gene TRBJ2-1; perhaps D is TRBD1 or TRBD2 (5 bases each). Germline V CDR1 and CDR2: SGHTA, FQGNSA. With 3 bases removed from V and 2 bases from J, the gap between germline ends came to 14 bases. This CDR3 contains 16 residues. CDR3 DNA: TGTGCCAGCAGCTTCCAACGGGACGGAACCTACAATGAGCAGTTCTTC. Translation: CASSFQRDGTYNEQFF. The full variable domain, completed using reference TRBV7-2 and TRBJ2-1, is GAGVSQSPSNKVTEKGKDVELRCDPISGHTALYWYRQSLGQGLEFLIYFQGNSAPDKSGLPSDRFSAERTGGSVSTLTIQRTQQEDSAVYLCASSFQRDGTYNEQFFGPGTRLTVL.

This clonotype was seen many times. The genes are TRBV7-2 and TRBJ2-1; 11 bases are shared with TRBD2. The germline CDR1 and CDR2 sequences are SGHTA and FQGNSA. V shed 1 base and J 8 bases; nucleotides not matched to a gene: 4. This CDR3 contains 15 residues. CDR3 sequence reads: CASSLVAGGQDEQFF. The CDR3 bases are TGTGCCAGCAGCTTAGTAGCGGGAGGGCAGGATGAGCAGTTCTTC.

This clonotype was recorded at least ten times. The chain carries TRBV6-1 and TRBJ2-7, with 8 bases lining up with TRBD1. The CDR3 sequence is 13 residues long. V gave up 7 bases and J gave up 3 bases; unmatched junction bases: 5. Germline CDR1 reads MNHNS; CDR2 reads SASEGT. CDR3: CASNVGQGYEQYF. The CDR3, as DNA: TGTGCCAGCAATGTCGGACAGGGCTACGAGCAGTACTTC.

V gene TRBV15 combines with J gene TRBJ2-1, with 10 positions matching TRBD2. Germline V gene sequence: CDR1 LNHNV, CDR2 YYDKDF (reference sequence). The trim removed 0 bases at V and 4 bases at J, leaving 3 bases unmatched. CDR3 length equals 16 residues. This chain's CDR3 is CATSREPGLAYNEQFF. In DNA form, the CDR3 reads TGTGCCACCAGCAGAGAACCGGGACTAGCGTACAATGAGCAGTTCTTC.

V gene TRBV4-2 combines with J gene TRBJ1-6; 7 bases map to TRBD1. The junction had 5 bases not matched to a gene; V was cut back by 1 base and J by 5 bases. Germline V gene sequence: CDR1 LGHNA, CDR2 YNFKEQ. This CDR3 region has 16 residues. The CDR3 nucleotides are TGTGCCAGCAGCCAAGGCCAGGGACAGAATAATTCACCCCTCCACTTT. The encoded protein is CASSQGQGQNNSPLHF.

This clonotype was counted ten times or more. This chain links TRBV12-3 or TRBV12-4 with TRBJ1-2, with TRBD1 as a possible D gene (5 bases). The CDR3 has 14 residues. The ends were cut back, 5 bases at V and 4 bases at J, with 14 bases in the middle. The CDR3: CASSPRTFSYGYTF. The CDR3 bases are TGTGCCAGCAGTCCGAGGACATTTTCCTATGGCTACACCTTC.

The J gene is TRBJ1-1, the V gene TRBV19; no firm D call. V gave up 2 bases and J gave up 8 bases, with 9 bases separating them. The CDR3 is made up of 12 amino acids. Looked up from germline, CDR1 is LNHDA and CDR2 is SQIVND (reference sequence). CDR3 sequence: CASSILKGEAFF. The DNA of the CDR3 is TGTGCCAGTAGTATACTCAAGGGCGAAGCTTTCTTT.

The gene calls are TRBV12-3 or TRBV12-4 and TRBJ1-4; D call uncertain. V gave up 6 bases and J gave up 3 bases, with 8 bases separating them. CDR3 length equals 13 residues. CDR3 DNA sequence: TGTGCCAGCAGGGGGTCTCCTAATGAAAAACTGTTTTTT. Its protein product is CASRGSPNEKLFF.

In its sample, this clonotype was seen many times. The chain has TRBV7-2 and TRBJ2-1; 7 bases match TRBD1. Trimming removed 5 bases from V and 0 bases from J; junction bases left unmatched: 4. Germline loops: CDR1 SGHTA, CDR2 FQGNSA. The CDR3 runs to 15 residues. CDR3 loop: CASSQGDTSYNEQFF. CDR3 coding DNA: TGTGCCAGCAGCCAGGGGGACACCTCCTACAATGAGCAGTTCTTC.

The sample holds a few counts of this clonotype. This rearrangement joins TRBV5-4 to TRBJ2-1, with TRBD1 matching over 8 bases. After removal of 2 bases from V and 2 bases from J, the junction contained 3 bases not matched to a gene. CDR3 length: 15 amino acids. From germline, CDR1 is SGHNT and CDR2 YYREEE (reference sequence). This CDR3 is CASSFDRGAYNEQFF. CDR3 nucleotides: TGTGCCAGCAGCTTTGACAGGGGTGCCTACAATGAGCAGTTCTTC.

This clonotype was seen a handful of times. The chain combines TRBV4-2 with TRBJ2-5, with D perhaps assigned TRBD1 or TRBD2 (5 bases each). V lost 2 bases to trimming and J lost 5 bases, with 15 bases between them. The CDR3 totals 15 residues. Germline V lookup: CDR1 LGHNA, CDR2 YNFKEQ. Written as DNA, the CDR3 is TGTGCCAGCAGCCAACGGGGCATGGATGGGGAGACCCAGTACTTC. As protein: CASSQRGMDGETQYF.

This chain connects TRBV6-5 to TRBJ2-7; TRBD2 agrees at 14 bases. Germline V lookup: CDR1 MNHEY, CDR2 SVGAGI. The ends lost 8 bases at V and 2 bases at J; junction bases unmatched: 8. The CDR3 totals 16 residues. Here the CDR3 reads CASARLAGGPPYEQYV. The DNA for the CDR3 is TGTGCCAGCGCGCGACTAGCGGGAGGGCCCCCCTACGAGCAGTACGTC.

In this sample, this clonotype turned up many times. CDR3 in amino acids: CASSRDGSGANVLTF. DNA of the CDR3: TGTGCCAGCAGCCGGGACGGCTCTGGGGCCAACGTCCTGACTTTC. The chain is built from TRBV7-2 and TRBJ2-6; the D call may be TRBD1 or TRBD2 (5 bases each). The CDR3 loop spans 15 amino acids. Germline lookup yields CDR1 SGHTA and CDR2 FQGNSA. Trimming removed 5 bases from V and 0 bases from J, with 8 bases in between.

The V gene is TRBV11-3, the J gene TRBJ2-5; TRBD2 matches at 14 bases. Germline assignment: CDR1 SGHNT and CDR2 YENEEA. The CDR3 runs 16 residues. V was clipped by 4 bases and J by 4 bases; unmatched bases: 5. Here the CDR3 reads CASSSSGTSGGETQYF. In DNA, the CDR3 is TGTGCCAGCAGCTCGTCCGGGACTAGCGGGGGAGAGACCCAGTACTTC.

The CDR3 sequence: CASSYGLAGTYERYV. The CDR3 region has the DNA TGTGCCAGCAGTTACGGACTAGCGGGAACCTACGAGCGGTACGTC. The chain is built from TRBV6-2 or TRBV6-3 and TRBJ2-7; 12 nucleotides align to TRBD2. The CDR3 runs 15 residues. Looked up from germline, CDR1 is MNHEY and CDR2 is SVGEGT.

This clonotype appeared many times. The chain carries TRBV28 and TRBJ2-5; TRBD1 matches 7 bases. CDR3 length equals 15 residues. Germline V CDR1 and CDR2: MDHEN, SYDVKM. Trimming took 4 bases from V and 3 from J; bases not matched to a gene: 8. CDR3 DNA: TGTGCCAGCAGTTCCCGACCCCAGGGGGAAGAGACCCAGTACTTC. This encodes CASSSRPQGEETQYF.

This clonotype was found many times. V gene TRBV18 combines with J gene TRBJ1-5; a weak D match, TRBD1 (5 bases). Looked up from germline, CDR1 is KGHSH and CDR2 is LQKENI. The CDR3 sequence is 13 residues long. Trimming cost V 2 bases and J 9 bases, with 11 bases left between them. The CDR3: CASSPSRDAPQHF. In nucleotides, the CDR3 is TGTGCCAGCTCACCATCAAGGGACGCGCCCCAGCATTTT.

The CDR3 DNA follows: TGTGCCAGCAGCCGCAGGGGGGCGAACACTGAAGCTTTCTTT. Encoded protein: CASSRRGANTEAFF. The V gene is TRBV7-9, the J gene TRBJ1-1; 7 positions agree with TRBD1. CDR1 is SEHNR and CDR2 is FQNEAQ in the germline V gene (reference sequence). V was clipped by 5 bases and J by 1 base; unmatched bases: 4. This CDR3 spans 14 amino acids.

This clonotype was seen ten or more times. The rearrangement joins TRBV20-1 to TRBJ1-4; TRBD1 is a possible D gene (5 bases). Germline V gives CDR1 DFQATT, CDR2 SNEGSKA (reference sequence). The CDR3 consists of 12 residues. The germline V and J ends were trimmed by 1 base and 8 bases, with 8 bases remaining between them. In DNA form, the CDR3 reads TGCAGTGCTAGAGGGGACGGGGAAAAACTGTTTTTT. It translates to CSARGDGEKLFF.

This clonotype was detected ten times or more. The chain carries TRBV7-6 and TRBJ2-7; TRBD2 is a possible D gene (5 bases). CDR1 is SGHVS, CDR2 FNYEAQ, per germline. There are 14 residues in the CDR3. Trimming removed 5 bases at V and 4 bases at J, with 15 bases between. The CDR3 loop is CASSISGSAYEQYF. The CDR3 DNA reads TGTGCCAGCAGCATTTCGGGGTCGGCATACGAGCAGTACTTC.

The chain recombines TRBV12-3 or TRBV12-4 with TRBJ1-2, with a possible D match to TRBD1 (5 bases). Trimming removed 3 bases at V and 4 bases at J, with 9 bases between. The CDR3 covers 13 residues. This chain's CDR3 is CASSFPGLYGYTF. The CDR3 DNA reads as TGTGCCAGCAGTTTTCCGGGGCTCTATGGCTACACCTTC.